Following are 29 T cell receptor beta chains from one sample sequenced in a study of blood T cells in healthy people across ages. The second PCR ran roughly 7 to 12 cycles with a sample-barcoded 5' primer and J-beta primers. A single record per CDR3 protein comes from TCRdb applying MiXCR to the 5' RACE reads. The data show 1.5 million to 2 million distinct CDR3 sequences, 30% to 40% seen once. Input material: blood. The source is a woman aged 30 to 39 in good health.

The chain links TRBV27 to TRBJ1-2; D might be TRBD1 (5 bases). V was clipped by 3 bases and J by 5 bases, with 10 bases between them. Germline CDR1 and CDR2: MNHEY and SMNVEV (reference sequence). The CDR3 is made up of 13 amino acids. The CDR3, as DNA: TGTGCCAGCAGTTTTGCGGCAGGGTATGGCTACACCTTC. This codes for CASSFAAGYGYTF.

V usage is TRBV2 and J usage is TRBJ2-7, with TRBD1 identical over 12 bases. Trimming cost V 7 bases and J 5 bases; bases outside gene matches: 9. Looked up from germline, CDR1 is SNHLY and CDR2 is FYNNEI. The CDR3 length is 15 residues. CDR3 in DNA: TGTGCCAGCATCTTTGGGACAGGGGGCTTTGACGAGCAGTACTTC. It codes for CASIFGTGGFDEQYF.

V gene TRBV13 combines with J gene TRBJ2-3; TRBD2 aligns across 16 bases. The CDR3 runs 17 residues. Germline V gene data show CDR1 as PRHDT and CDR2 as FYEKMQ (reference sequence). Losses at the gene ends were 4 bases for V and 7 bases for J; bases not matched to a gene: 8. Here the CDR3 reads CASSSGTSGGAANTQYF. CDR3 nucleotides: TGTGCCAGCAGCTCAGGGACTAGCGGGGGGGCCGCAAATACGCAGTATTTT.

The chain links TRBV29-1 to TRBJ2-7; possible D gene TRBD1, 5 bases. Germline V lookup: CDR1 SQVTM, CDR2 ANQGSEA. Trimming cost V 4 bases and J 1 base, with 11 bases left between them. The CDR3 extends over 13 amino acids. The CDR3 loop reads CSVVTAWSYEQYF. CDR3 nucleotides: TGCAGCGTTGTGACAGCTTGGTCCTACGAGCAGTACTTC.

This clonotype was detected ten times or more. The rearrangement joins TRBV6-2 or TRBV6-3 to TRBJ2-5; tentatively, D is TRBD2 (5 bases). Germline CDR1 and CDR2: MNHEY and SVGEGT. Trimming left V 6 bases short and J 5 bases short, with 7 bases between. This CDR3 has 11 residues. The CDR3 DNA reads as TGTGCCAGCAGCCGGAGGGAGACCCAGTACTTC. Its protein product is CASSRRETQYF.

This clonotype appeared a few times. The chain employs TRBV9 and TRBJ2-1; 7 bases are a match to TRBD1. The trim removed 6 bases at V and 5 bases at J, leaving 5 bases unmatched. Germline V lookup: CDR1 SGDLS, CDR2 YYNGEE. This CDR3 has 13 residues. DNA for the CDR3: TGTGCCAGCACCGGGACAGCGCACAATGAGCAGTTCTTC. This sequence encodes CASTGTAHNEQFF.

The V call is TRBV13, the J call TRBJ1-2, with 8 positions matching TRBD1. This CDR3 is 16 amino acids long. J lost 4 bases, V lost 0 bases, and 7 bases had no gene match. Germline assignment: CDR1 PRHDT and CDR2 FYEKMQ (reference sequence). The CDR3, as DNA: TGTGCCAGCAGCTTAGGCGAAGGACAGGGTCCCTATGGCTACACCTTC. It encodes CASSLGEGQGPYGYTF.

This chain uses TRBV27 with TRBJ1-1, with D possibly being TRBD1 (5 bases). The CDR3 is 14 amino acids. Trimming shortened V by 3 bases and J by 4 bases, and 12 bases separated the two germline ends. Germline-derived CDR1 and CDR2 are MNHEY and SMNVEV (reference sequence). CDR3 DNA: TGTGCCAGCAGTTTCACGGGGGAGGCCACTGAAGCTTTCTTT. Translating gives CASSFTGEATEAFF.

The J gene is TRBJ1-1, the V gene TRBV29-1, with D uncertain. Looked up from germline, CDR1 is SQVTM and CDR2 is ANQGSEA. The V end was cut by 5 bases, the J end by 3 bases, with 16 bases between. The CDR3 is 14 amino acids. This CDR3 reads CSVFTALRYTEAFF. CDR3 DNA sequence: TGCAGCGTTTTCACTGCTCTAAGATACACTGAAGCTTTCTTT.

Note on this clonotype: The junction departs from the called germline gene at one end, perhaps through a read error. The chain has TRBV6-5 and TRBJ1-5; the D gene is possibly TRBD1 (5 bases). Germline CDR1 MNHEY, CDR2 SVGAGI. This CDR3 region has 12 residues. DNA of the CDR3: TGTGCCGGTGGGGCCGGGTATCAGCCTCAGCATTTT. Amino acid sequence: CAGGAGYQPQHF.

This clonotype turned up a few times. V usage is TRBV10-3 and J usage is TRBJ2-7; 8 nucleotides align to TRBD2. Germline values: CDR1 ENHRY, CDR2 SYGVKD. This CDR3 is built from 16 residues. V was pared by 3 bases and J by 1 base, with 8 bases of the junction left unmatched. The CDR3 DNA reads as TGTGCCATCAGTGACTCCCCCCGGGAGGGTTCCTACGAGCAGTACTTC. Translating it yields CAISDSPREGSYEQYF.

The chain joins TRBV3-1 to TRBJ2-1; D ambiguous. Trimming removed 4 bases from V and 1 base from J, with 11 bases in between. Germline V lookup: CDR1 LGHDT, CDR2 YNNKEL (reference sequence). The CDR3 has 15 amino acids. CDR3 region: CASSRFAESYNEQFF. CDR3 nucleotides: TGTGCCAGCAGCCGTTTTGCGGAGTCCTACAATGAGCAGTTCTTC.

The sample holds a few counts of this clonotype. The CDR3 nucleotides are TGCAGTGCTAGGCTCCAAGAACTAGCGGGGGAGACCCAGTACTTC. Its translation is CSARLQELAGETQYF. The rearrangement joins TRBV20-1 to TRBJ2-5, with TRBD2 matching over 10 bases. V shed 3 bases, J shed 5 bases, and the junction held 9 bases outside the gene matches. This CDR3 has 15 residues. CDR1 and CDR2 (germline): DFQATT, SNEGSKA (reference sequence).

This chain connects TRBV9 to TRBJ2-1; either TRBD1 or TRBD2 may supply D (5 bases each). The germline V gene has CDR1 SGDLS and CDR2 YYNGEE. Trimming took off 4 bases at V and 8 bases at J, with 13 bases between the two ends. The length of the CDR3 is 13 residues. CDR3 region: CASSLKRGDEQFF. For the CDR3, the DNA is TGTGCCAGCAGCTTAAAGAGGGGCGATGAGCAGTTCTTC. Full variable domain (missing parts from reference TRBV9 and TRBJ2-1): DSGVTQTPKHLITATGQRVTLRCSPRSGDLSVYWYQQSLDQGLQFLIQYYNGEERAKGNILERFSAQQFPDLHSELNLSSLELGDSALYFCASSLKRGDEQFFGPGTRLTVL.

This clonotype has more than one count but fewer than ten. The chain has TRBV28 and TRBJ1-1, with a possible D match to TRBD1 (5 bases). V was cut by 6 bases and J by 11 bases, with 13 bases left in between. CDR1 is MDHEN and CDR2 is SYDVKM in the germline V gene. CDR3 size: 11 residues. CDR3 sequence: CASSPGGRAFF. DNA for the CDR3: TGTGCCAGCAGCCCCGGGGGAAGGGCTTTCTTT. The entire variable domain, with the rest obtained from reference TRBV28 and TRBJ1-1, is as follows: DVKVTQSSRYLVKRTGEKVFLECVQDMDHENMFWYRQDPGLGLRLIYFSYDVKMKEKGDIPEGYSVSREKKERFSLILESASTNQTSMYLCASSPGGRAFFGQGTRLTVV.

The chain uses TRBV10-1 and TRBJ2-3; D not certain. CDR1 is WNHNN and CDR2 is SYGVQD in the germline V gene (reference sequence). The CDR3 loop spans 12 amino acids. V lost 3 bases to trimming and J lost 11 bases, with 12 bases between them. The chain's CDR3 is CASSDRPGMQYF. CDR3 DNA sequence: TGCGCCAGCAGTGACCGTCCGGGTATGCAGTATTTT.

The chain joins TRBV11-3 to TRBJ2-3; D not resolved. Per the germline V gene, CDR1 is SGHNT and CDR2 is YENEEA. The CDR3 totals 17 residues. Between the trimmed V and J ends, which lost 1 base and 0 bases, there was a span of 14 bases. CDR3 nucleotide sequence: TGTGCCAGCAGCTTAGGGTATGGACCGTCTAGCACAGATACGCAGTATTTT. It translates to CASSLGYGPSSTDTQYF.

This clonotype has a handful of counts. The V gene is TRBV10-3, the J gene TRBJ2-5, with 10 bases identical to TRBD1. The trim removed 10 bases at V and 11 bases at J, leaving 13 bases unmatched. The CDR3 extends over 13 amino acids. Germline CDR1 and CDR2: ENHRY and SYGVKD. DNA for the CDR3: TGTGCCACCGCTTCGGACAGGGGGGCTGAGCAGTACTTC. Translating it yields CATASDRGAEQYF.

The CDR3 spells CATSRAGGIGEKLFF. The CDR3, as DNA: TGTGCCACCAGCAGAGCTGGGGGTATAGGTGAAAAACTGTTTTTT. The chain couples TRBV15 to TRBJ1-4; possible D gene TRBD1, 5 bases. V was pared by 1 base and J by 7 bases, with 13 bases between. CDR1 is LNHNV and CDR2 is YYDKDF in the germline V gene (reference sequence). The CDR3 runs to 15 residues.

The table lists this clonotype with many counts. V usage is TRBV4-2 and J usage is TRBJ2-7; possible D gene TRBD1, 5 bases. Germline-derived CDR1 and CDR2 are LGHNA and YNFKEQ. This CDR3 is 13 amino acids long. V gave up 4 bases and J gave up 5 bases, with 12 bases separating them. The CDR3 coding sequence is TGTGCCAGCAGCCTGGGTAGGGGCGACGAGCAGTACTTC. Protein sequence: CASSLGRGDEQYF.

As DNA, the CDR3 is TGTGCCAGCAGGGGGGCTGGGCCCCAGCATTTT. Amino acid sequence: CASRGAGPQHF. The genes are TRBV25-1 and TRBJ1-5, with D perhaps matching TRBD1 (6 bases). Germline V gene sequence: CDR1 MGHDK, CDR2 SYGVNS. The ends were cut back, 6 bases at V and 9 bases at J, with 9 bases in the middle. CDR3 length: 11 residues.

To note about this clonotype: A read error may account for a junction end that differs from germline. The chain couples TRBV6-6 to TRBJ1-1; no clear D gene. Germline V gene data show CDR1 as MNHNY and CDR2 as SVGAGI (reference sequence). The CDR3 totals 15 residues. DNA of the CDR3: TGTGCCAGCAGTTACTCGCCATTGTTGAACATTGAAGCTTTCTTT. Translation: CASSYSPLLNIEAFF.

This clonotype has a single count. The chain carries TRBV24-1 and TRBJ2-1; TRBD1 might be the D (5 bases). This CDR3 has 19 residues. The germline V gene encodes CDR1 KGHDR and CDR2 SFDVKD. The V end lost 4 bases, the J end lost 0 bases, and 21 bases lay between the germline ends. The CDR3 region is CATSDPEAGKPSSYNEQFF. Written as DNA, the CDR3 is TGTGCCACCAGTGACCCCGAGGCAGGGAAACCCAGCTCCTACAATGAGCAGTTCTTC.

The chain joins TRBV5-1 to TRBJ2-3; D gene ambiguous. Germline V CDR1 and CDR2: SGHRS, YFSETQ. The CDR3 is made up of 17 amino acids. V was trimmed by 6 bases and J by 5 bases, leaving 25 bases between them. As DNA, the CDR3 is TGCGCCAGCACCTTCCAAAGAGGACGCGGTGGGATAGATACGCAGTATTTT. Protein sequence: CASTFQRGRGGIDTQYF.

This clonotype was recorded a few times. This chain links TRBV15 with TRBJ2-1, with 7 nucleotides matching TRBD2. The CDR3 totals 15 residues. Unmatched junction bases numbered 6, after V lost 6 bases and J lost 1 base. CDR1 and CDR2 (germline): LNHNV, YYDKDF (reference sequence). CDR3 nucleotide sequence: TGTGCCACCAGTGGACTAGGAGAATCCTACAATGAGCAGTTCTTC. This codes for CATSGLGESYNEQFF.

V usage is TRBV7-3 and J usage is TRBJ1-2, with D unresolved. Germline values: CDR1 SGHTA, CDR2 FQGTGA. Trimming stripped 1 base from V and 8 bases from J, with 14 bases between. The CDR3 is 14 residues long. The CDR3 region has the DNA TGTGCCAGCAGCTTAATCTGGAAAGCAGGCGGCTACACCTTC. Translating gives CASSLIWKAGGYTF. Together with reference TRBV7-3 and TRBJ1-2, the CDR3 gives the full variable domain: GAGVSQTPSNKVTEKGKYVELRCDPISGHTALYWYRQSLGQGPEFLIYFQGTGAADDSGLPNDRFFAVRPEGSVSTLKIQRTERGDSAVYLCASSLIWKAGGYTFGSGTRLTVV.

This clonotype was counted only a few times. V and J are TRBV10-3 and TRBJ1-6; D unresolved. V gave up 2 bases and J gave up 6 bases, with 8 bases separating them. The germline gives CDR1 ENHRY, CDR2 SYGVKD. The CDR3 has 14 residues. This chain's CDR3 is CAISEGSTNSPLHF. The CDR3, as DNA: TGTGCCATCAGTGAGGGATCTACTAATTCACCCCTCCACTTT.

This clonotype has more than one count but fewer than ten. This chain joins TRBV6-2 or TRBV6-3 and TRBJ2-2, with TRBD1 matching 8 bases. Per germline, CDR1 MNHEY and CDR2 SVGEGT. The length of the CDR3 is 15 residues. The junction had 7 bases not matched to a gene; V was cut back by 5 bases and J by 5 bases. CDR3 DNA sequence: TGTGCCAGCAGTCACCGGACAGGGTTGACCGGGGAGCTGTTTTTT. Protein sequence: CASSHRTGLTGELFF.

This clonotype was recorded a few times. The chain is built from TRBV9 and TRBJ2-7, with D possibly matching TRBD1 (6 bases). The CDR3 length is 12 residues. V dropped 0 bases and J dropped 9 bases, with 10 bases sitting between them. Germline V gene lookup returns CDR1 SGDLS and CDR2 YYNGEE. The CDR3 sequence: CASSVEGGPQYF. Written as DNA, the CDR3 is TGTGCCAGCAGCGTAGAAGGGGGTCCGCAGTACTTC.